These 12 T cell receptor beta chains originate from one sample sequenced in a study of CD8 T cells in ankylosing spondylitis. TCRdb reanalysed the 5' RACE reads using MiXCR and keeps one entry per CDR3 protein. Altogether roughly 250,000 distinct CDR3 sequences are present, about 10% being singletons, with the ten largest covering around 3%. Sequenced: blood, either unsorted or a sorted T cell fraction (not recorded which). Source of these receptors: a male donor with ankylosing spondylitis or in good health (not recorded which).

This clonotype was seen repeatedly, ten times or more. The CDR3 DNA is TGTGCCCACCGTTTTGGGGGCAGGGACACTGAAGCTTTCTTT. The encoded protein is CAHRFGGRDTEAFF. The gene calls are TRBV21-1 and TRBJ1-1; the D segment call TRBD1 is taken from the table without a DNA check. TRBV21-1 is labeled a pseudogene. This CDR3 comprises 14 residues.

This clonotype was seen repeatedly, ten times or more. This chain links TRBV7-2 with TRBJ2-2; TRBD1 aligns across 7 bases. The junction had 4 bases not matched to a gene; V was cut back by 4 bases and J by 5 bases. The CDR3 has 14 amino acids. From germline, CDR1 is SGHTA and CDR2 FQGNSA. The CDR3 DNA is TGTGCCAGCAGCTGGTCAGGGGGTACCGGGGAGCTGTTTTTT. This translates into CASSWSGGTGELFF.

The table lists this clonotype with many counts. The V and J genes are TRBV5-1 and TRBJ2-2; 10 bases match TRBD1. This CDR3 has 18 residues. Looked up from germline, CDR1 is SGHRS and CDR2 is YFSETQ. The V and J ends lost 4 bases and 8 bases, in that order; junction bases with no gene match: 17. CDR3 protein: CASSIRSPGQGPGGELFF. Written as DNA, the CDR3 is TGCGCCAGCAGCATACGAAGCCCGGGACAGGGGCCGGGAGGGGAGCTGTTTTTT. Using reference TRBV5-1 and TRBJ2-2 for the parts outside the CDR3, the full variable domain is KAGVTQTPRYLIKTRGQQVTLSCSPISGHRSVSWYQQTPGQGLQFLFEYFSETQRNKGNFPGRFSGRQFSNSRSEMNVSTLELGDSALYLCASSIRSPGQGPGGELFFGEGSRLTVL.

This clonotype was detected ten times or more. The V and J genes are TRBV3-1 and TRBJ2-2; the match to TRBD2 covers 14 bases. This CDR3 has 15 amino acids. Per the germline V gene, CDR1 is LGHDT and CDR2 is YNNKEL (reference sequence). J lost 10 bases, V lost 4 bases, and 5 bases had no gene match. The CDR3, as DNA: TGTGCCAGCAGCCGGACTAGCGGGAGGTACGAGGAGCTGTTTTTT. It encodes CASSRTSGRYEELFF.

This clonotype was seen many times. The chain joins TRBV20-1 to TRBJ1-5; 7 bases agree with TRBD1. V shed 4 bases, J shed 7 bases, and the junction held 13 bases outside the gene matches. The CDR3 extends over 15 amino acids. CDR1 DFQATT and CDR2 SNEGSKA come from the germline V gene (reference sequence). Here the CDR3 reads CSATFGEGARQPQHF. The CDR3 DNA reads as TGCAGTGCTACCTTCGGAGAGGGGGCAAGGCAGCCCCAGCATTTT.

This clonotype was seen a handful of times. The CDR3: CASTRGAGPDAFF. The CDR3 DNA follows: TGTGCCAGTACTCGGGGCGCAGGCCCGGACGCTTTCTTT. The rearrangement links TRBV11-3 to TRBJ1-1, with a weak D call TRBD1 (5 bases). V lost 9 bases and J lost 11, with 22 bases in between. Germline V CDR1 and CDR2: SGHNT, YENEEA. The length of the CDR3 is 13 residues.

The sample holds a few counts of this clonotype. CDR3 DNA sequence: TGTGCCAGCAGACAGGAGCTTCGGGTTGGTTCACCCCTCCACTTT. Its protein is CASRQELRVGSPLHF. This sequence joins TRBV6-1 and TRBJ1-6; possibly TRBD1 for D (5 bases). CDR3 length equals 15 residues. With 6 bases removed from V and 9 bases from J, the gap between germline ends came to 18 bases. Germline V gene lookup returns CDR1 MNHNS and CDR2 SASEGT.

With regard to this clonotype: This may stem from a read error, because a much larger clone lies one nucleotide away. The chain combines TRBV4-1 with TRBJ2-7, with 7 bases lining up with TRBD1. CDR1 is MGHRA, CDR2 YSYEKL, per germline. This CDR3 has 15 amino acids. This CDR3 is CTSSLTGQSSYEQYF. The DNA for the CDR3 is TGCACCAGCAGCCTAACGGGACAGAGCTCCTACGAGCAGTACTTC.

The table lists this clonotype with many counts. The J gene is TRBJ1-6, the V gene TRBV27, with 9 bases matching TRBD1. After removal of 5 bases from V and 14 bases from J, the junction contained 13 bases not matched to a gene. The V gene's germline CDR1 is MNHEY and CDR2 SMNVEV (reference sequence). This CDR3 contains 15 residues. The CDR3 loop reads CASSLTGTGLKTLHF. The CDR3 bases are TGTGCCAGCAGTCTCACCGGGACAGGGTTAAAGACCCTCCACTTT.

This clonotype was detected many times. This sequence joins TRBV27 and TRBJ1-6, with a possible D match to TRBD1 (6 bases). Trimming cost V 8 bases and J 10 bases, with 21 bases left between them. This CDR3 spans 15 amino acids. Per germline, CDR1 MNHEY and CDR2 SMNVEV (reference sequence). CDR3 in DNA: TGTGCCAGCCGACCCCAGGGGAGCAGCGGATCACCCCTCCACTTT. It translates to CASRPQGSSGSPLHF.

The sample holds a few counts of this clonotype. This chain joins TRBV2 and TRBJ2-7, with 9 bases identical to TRBD2. This CDR3 is 16 amino acids long. Germline CDR1 reads SNHLY; CDR2 reads FYNNEI. J gave up 5 bases and V 2 bases, and 10 bases lay outside the gene matches. CDR3 coding DNA: TGTGCCAGCAGTGAAATAACTGGCGGGAGGGTCAACGAGCAGTACTTC. Encoded protein: CASSEITGGRVNEQYF. The full variable domain, completed using reference TRBV2 and TRBJ2-7, is EPEVTQTPSHQVTQMGQEVILRCVPISNHLYFYWYRQILGQKVEFLVSFYNNEISEKSEIFDDQFSVERPDGSNFTLKIRSTKLEDSAMYFCASSEITGGRVNEQYFGPGTRLTVT.

This clonotype was picked up a small number of times. The CDR3 nucleotides are TGCAGTGTTATCCTTTTGGGGCAGCAAAACCAAGAGACCCAGTACTTC. Residues: CSVILLGQQNQETQYF. This sequence joins TRBV20-1 and TRBJ2-5, with D possibly being TRBD1 (5 bases). V lost 7 bases to trimming and J lost 0 bases, with 21 bases between them. Germline V lookup: CDR1 DFQATT, CDR2 SNEGSKA (reference sequence). The CDR3 contains 16 residues.